Below, 5 T cell receptor beta chains from the same sample are listed, as sequenced in a study of blood T cell repertoires in COVID-19. Assay: immunoSEQ multiplex PCR; the TCRdb copy retains only in-frame clones and omits some. Counted here are more than 300,000 clones, roughly 91% occurring once; the ten biggest clones make up roughly 1.2%. Sequences were obtained from PBMCs or T cells enriched from blood (not recorded which). The receptors derive from a woman aged 18-29 years who had recovered from COVID-19.

The CDR3 DNA reads as TGTGCCAGCAGGCGGACTGAAGCTTTCTTT. Its translation: CASRRTEAFF. The rearrangement joins TRBV2 to TRBJ1-1, with unresolved D. The germline V gene encodes CDR1 SNHLY and CDR2 FYNNEI. V dropped 6 bases and J dropped 5 bases, with 4 bases sitting between them. The CDR3 sequence is 10 residues long.

This rearrangement joins TRBV29-1 to TRBJ1-1; a weak D match, TRBD1 (5 bases). V was shortened by 5 bases and J by 1 base, with 14 bases between the two germline ends. Germline CDR1 reads SQVTM; CDR2 reads ANQGSEA. The CDR3 has 14 residues. CDR3 DNA sequence: TGCAGCGTTAGTCACAGGATCAGGAACACTGAAGCTTTCTTT. Amino acid sequence: CSVSHRIRNTEAFF.

The gene calls are TRBV27 and TRBJ2-5, with D tentatively TRBD2 (6 bases). The germline V and J ends were trimmed by 2 bases and 9 bases, with 13 bases remaining between them. The V gene's germline CDR1 is MNHEY and CDR2 SMNVEV (reference sequence). The CDR3 totals 13 residues. DNA of the CDR3: TGTGCCAGCAGTTTACTGGGGGGTGGTCCCCAGTACTTC. Amino acid sequence: CASSLLGGGPQYF.

V gene TRBV3-1 (or the pseudogene TRBV3-2) combines with J gene TRBJ1-3, with 7 positions matching TRBD1. Trimming cost V 2 bases and J 2 bases; bases outside gene matches: 0. Germline CDR1 reads LGHDT; CDR2 reads YNNKEL (reference sequence). The CDR3 runs to 14 residues. The CDR3 nucleotides read TGTGCCAGCAGCCAACAGGGGGCTGGAAACACCATATATTTT. Its protein is CASSQQGAGNTIYF.

The chain joins TRBV27 to TRBJ1-5; 9 nucleotides match TRBD1. With 2 bases clipped from V and 0 bases from J, the junction kept 5 bases outside the gene matches. Germline CDR1 reads MNHEY; CDR2 reads SMNVEV (reference sequence). The CDR3 has 17 residues. CDR3 coding DNA: TGTGCCAGCAGTTTAAGGACAGGGGATTATAGCAATCAGCCCCAGCATTTT. Translation: CASSLRTGDYSNQPQHF.